These T cell receptor beta chains were read from a single sample in a study of PD-1 blockade in classical Hodgkin lymphoma. Profiled with immunoSEQ multiplex PCR; TCRdb holds only in-frame clones, not every one. The table shows over 3,500 clones, with under 80% occurring only once. The material was peripheral blood mononuclear cells (PBMCs), obtained before the fourth cycle of nivolumab. These receptors all come from a human donor with classical Hodgkin lymphoma. Each CDR3 is given without its conserved first and last residue.

TRBV30 AWSDRQGLGPQH
TRBV2 ASKPRGPGETQY
TRBV30 AWSVQETQY
TRBV10-3 AISGPRTGGSFNYGYT
TRBV28 ASTLPLAGTIEQF
TRBV4-3 ASSPRMPPQTGEQY
TRBV2 ASSVEGAGQETQY
TRBV30 AWTRLANTGELF
TRBV7-3 ASSSLREGNEQF
TRBV5-1 ASRLSDSGANVLT
TRBV4-3 ASSQERPRGPLNNEQF
TRBV7-2 ASTQGRASYNEQF
TRBV14 ASSQGTSGGALTYEQY
TRBV28 ASRPGQRGNQPQH
TRBV28 AHTDTDTQY
TRBV5-4 ASSPGRGAPGELF
TRBV9 ASSVGGGDTQY
TRBV5-6 ASSLEGLLNTEAF
TRBV5-4 ASSSGTSYEQY
TRBV10-3 AIKAGTLNYEQY
TRBV5-1 ASSSPQGRNTEAF
TRBV6-1 ASSEVGDQPQH
TRBV6-1 ASSPRYNEAF
TRBV10-3 AISDFSGRGDTQY
TRBV28 ASSRRGFGGLDGYT
TRBV19 ATHIGSGYSNQPQH
TRBV6-1 ASSEASRTAYGYT
TRBV11-3 ASSLGVASDEAF
TRBV28 ASTAGTGRYEQY
TRBV6-5 ASRTGSTGELF
TRBV5-4 ASRSRAGGVQETQY
TRBV5-5 ASSTGTRTAAF
TRBV19 ASSVQSGTYNEQF
TRBV21-1 ASTSTGPFNYGYT
TRBV7-6 ASSLAYRDQNTEAF
TRBV4-3 ASSQDLRETQY
TRBV19 ASGTAANYGYT
TRBV7-2 ASSPGQTGNTEAF
TRBV6-1 ASRRENEKLF
TRBV5-1 ASSSLGQASYGYT
TRBV6-1 ASSSRQPQTTGYT
TRBV27 ASSPLAGGGETQY
TRBV5-1 ASSSGQGLDTEAF
TRBV5-1 ASSLDAATNEKLF